These 4 T cell receptor beta chains share one sample of origin, sequenced in a study of CD8+ T cells in alopecia areata. Sample treatment: oral pan-JAK inhibitor, 5-10 mg twice daily. Sequencing used cDNA as its template, made by extracting RNA and reverse transcribing it. Sequencing was performed with immunoSEQ multiplex PCR; in TCRdb, only in-frame clones are kept and a portion is missing. Found here are under 350,000 clones, 58% of them singletons; the top ten hold under 2%. Sequenced material: CD4+ T cells sorted from blood, taken at week 24, from a patient treated with tofacitinib. These receptor sequences come from a human donor with alopecia areata.

This clone appeared a few times. The chain carries TRBV19 and TRBJ1-1; D is unresolved. V lost 7 bases and J 0 bases, leaving 12 bases between the germline ends. Germline CDR1 reads LNHDA; CDR2 reads SQIVND (reference sequence). This CDR3 is built from 14 residues. The CDR3 DNA follows: TGTGCCAGTACCCCGTCCAGGTTGAACACTGAAGCTTTCTTT. This codes for CASTPSRLNTEAFF.

The table lists this clone with a few counts. The chain links TRBV6-6 to TRBJ2-2; 9 bases line up with TRBD2. Germline CDR1 and CDR2: MNHNY and SVGAGI (reference sequence). CDR3 length: 16 amino acids. The ends lost 6 bases at V and 0 bases at J; junction bases unmatched: 5. CDR3 in DNA: TGTGCCAGCAGACCCGTAGCGGGGGCGAACACCGGGGAGCTGTTTTTT. This gives the protein CASRPVAGANTGELFF.

As DNA, the CDR3 is TGTGCCAGCAGCCGGACTAGCGGGGGCTACGAGCAGTACTTC. It encodes CASSRTSGGYEQYF. This chain uses TRBV7-2 with TRBJ2-7; the match to TRBD2 covers 13 bases. The CDR3 has 14 amino acids. Per the germline V gene, CDR1 is SGHTA and CDR2 is FQGNSA. With V trimmed by 5 bases and J by 3 bases, 1 base remained unmatched.

The chain couples TRBV30 to TRBJ1-5; possibly TRBD1 for D (5 bases). The CDR3 contains 13 residues. Germline-derived CDR1 and CDR2 are GTSNPN and SVGIG (reference sequence). With 5 bases removed from V and 5 bases from J, the gap between germline ends came to 13 bases. CDR3 sequence reads: CAWAPGRDQPQHF. CDR3 sequence (DNA): TGTGCCTGGGCCCCAGGGAGGGATCAGCCCCAGCATTTT.